The 5 T cell receptor beta chains reported below all come from one sample, sequenced in a study of regulatory T cells in long-lasting Graves disease. For TCR beta, libraries came from iRepertoire HTBI primers and Arm-PCR of CDR3 regions. TCRdb analysed the multiplex PCR reads with MiXCR anew, one entry per CDR3 protein. The sample shows 400,000 or so distinct CDR3 sequences, less than 25% of them seen only once. The time point is: persistent/refractory GD, antithyroid drugs over 5 years with positive TRAb. Construction of the TCR library relied on RNA isolated from PBMCs. Here the sequenced sample was peripheral blood mononuclear cells (PBMCs), taken when the disease was refractory, from a patient treated with antithyroid drugs. The receptors derive from a female donor with Graves disease.

This clonotype has a handful of counts. J is TRBJ2-5 and V is TRBV5-6; TRBD2 aligns across 12 bases. The CDR3 covers 16 residues. Germline V gene data show CDR1 as SGHDT and CDR2 as YYEEEE. The ends lost 4 bases at V and 5 bases at J; junction bases unmatched: 9. CDR3 in amino acids: CASSMMTSGSGETQYF. DNA for the CDR3: TGTGCCAGCAGCATGATGACTAGCGGGAGTGGGGAGACCCAGTACTTC.

At least ten counts were recorded for this clonotype. The chain uses TRBV29-1 and TRBJ1-4; D unresolved. V was shortened by 4 bases and J by 5 bases, with 11 bases between the two germline ends. CDR3 length equals 13 residues. Looked up from germline, CDR1 is SQVTM and CDR2 is ANQGSEA. This CDR3 is CSVGSQLNEKLFF. CDR3 sequence (DNA): TGCAGCGTTGGTTCCCAGTTGAATGAAAAACTGTTTTTT. The variable domain in full, with the rest retrieved from reference TRBV29-1 and TRBJ1-4, is SAVISQKPSRDICQRGTSLTIQCQVDSQVTMMFWYRQQPGQSLTLIATANQGSEATYESGFVIDKFPISRPNLTFSTLTVSNMSPEDSSIYLCSVGSQLNEKLFFGSGTQLSVL.

This clonotype was recorded many times. The chain combines TRBV28 with TRBJ2-5, with D possibly being TRBD1 (5 bases). V gave up 2 bases and J gave up 7 bases, with 11 bases separating them. The CDR3 consists of 13 residues. Germline V gene data show CDR1 as MDHEN and CDR2 as SYDVKM. CDR3 in DNA: TGTGCCAGCAGTTTAAGCAGGGCCACGACCCAGTACTTC. Translation gives CASSLSRATTQYF. The variable domain in full, with the rest retrieved from reference TRBV28 and TRBJ2-5, is DVKVTQSSRYLVKRTGEKVFLECVQDMDHENMFWYRQDPGLGLRLIYFSYDVKMKEKGDIPEGYSVSREKKERFSLILESASTNQTSMYLCASSLSRATTQYFGPGTRLLVL.

This clonotype has more than one count but fewer than ten. V usage is TRBV7-2 and J usage is TRBJ2-5; 7 nucleotides line up with TRBD1. The CDR3 is 15 amino acids. Germline CDR1 is SGHTA and CDR2 is FQGNSA. V shed 2 bases and J 2 bases; nucleotides not matched to a gene: 5. CDR3 region: CASSLLGGGQETQYF. In DNA, the CDR3 is TGTGCCAGCAGCTTATTAGGGGGCGGTCAAGAGACCCAGTACTTC.

This clonotype was observed many times. This chain joins TRBV6-2 or TRBV6-3 and TRBJ1-6, with D unclear. CDR1 MNHEY and CDR2 SVGEGT come from the germline V gene. Trimming removed 2 bases at V and 7 bases at J, with 6 bases between. The CDR3 is 13 amino acids. The CDR3 spells CASSYTENSPLHF. The CDR3, as DNA: TGTGCCAGCAGTTACACAGAAAATTCACCCCTCCACTTT.